This T cell receptor beta chain is from a study of Graves' ophthalmopathy and Graves' hyperthyroidism. As concerns this clonotype: Its target is unknown.

Findings of the study overall: Predictions made by the model for ophthalmopathy progression reached roughly 70% sensitivity and almost 75% specificity.

Researchers took RNA transcripts and amplified TCR beta CDR3 regions from them. Following a first-round RT-PCR that used HTBI primers, a second-round multiplex PCR was carried out. TCRdb reprocessed the multiplex PCR reads with MiXCR, giving one entry per CDR3 protein. This table holds 350,000 to 450,000 distinct CDR3 sequences, about a sixth found once. CDR3 size: 17 residues. The germline CDR1 and CDR2 sequences are LGHNA and YNFKEQ. Between the trimmed V and J ends, which lost 0 bases and 1 base, there was a span of 12 bases. The receptor's source is a woman between 18 and 29 years old with Graves' ophthalmopathy. Sample: peripheral blood. This chain links TRBV4-2 with TRBJ2-2, with a tentative D call TRBD2 (6 bases). The CDR3 coding sequence is TGTGCCAGCAGCCAAGAACGTGGCGGGGAGAACACCGGGGAGCTGTTTTTT. This encodes CASSQERGGENTGELFF.